The rows below give T cell receptor beta chains drawn from one sample of a study of cytomegalovirus exposure and HLA in healthy donors. Clones were sequenced by immunoSEQ multiplex PCR, and TCRdb holds only the in-frame ones, with some missing. The table records 130,000 to 150,000 clones, under 80% of them present only once. Specimen: PBMCs. These TCRs come from a man between 18 and 29 years old in good health and CMV-seropositive. The conserved cysteine and the conserved F or W are not part of the CDR3 here. A D gene is named only where the DNA matches it firmly. Only part of the rows carry a size: once, few, many, or a class if the clone is expanded.

TRBD2,TRBV5-4,TRBJ2-1,once,ASSILAESSYNEQF
NA,TRBV27,TRBJ1-5,NA,ASSPGVGQPQH
NA,TRBV18,TRBJ2-7,NA,ASSPRGSASSYEQY
NA,TRBV29-1,TRBJ2-3,NA,SVWDTDTQY
NA,TRBV7-9,TRBJ2-5,few,ASSFPGVETQY
NA,TRBV2,TRBJ2-3,few,ASSDGKGTDTQY
TRBD1,TRBV27,TRBJ1-2,NA,ASSSGTGLRYGYT
NA,TRBV19,TRBJ2-3,NA,ASSIGQSTDTQY
NA,TRBV5-1,TRBJ2-5,NA,ASTAQGQETQY
NA,TRBV5-4,TRBJ1-6,few,ASSSRSGASLNSPLH
TRBD2,TRBV5-1,TRBJ2-5,NA,ASSVGLAGEETQY
NA,TRBV5-6,TRBJ1-5,few,ASSSITAGGQPQH
NA,TRBV5-5,TRBJ2-3,few,ASSGGQISTDTQY
TRBD1,TRBV13,TRBJ2-7,NA,ASSLHRGREQY
NA,TRBV5-1,TRBJ2-5,NA,ASSRGQVQETQY